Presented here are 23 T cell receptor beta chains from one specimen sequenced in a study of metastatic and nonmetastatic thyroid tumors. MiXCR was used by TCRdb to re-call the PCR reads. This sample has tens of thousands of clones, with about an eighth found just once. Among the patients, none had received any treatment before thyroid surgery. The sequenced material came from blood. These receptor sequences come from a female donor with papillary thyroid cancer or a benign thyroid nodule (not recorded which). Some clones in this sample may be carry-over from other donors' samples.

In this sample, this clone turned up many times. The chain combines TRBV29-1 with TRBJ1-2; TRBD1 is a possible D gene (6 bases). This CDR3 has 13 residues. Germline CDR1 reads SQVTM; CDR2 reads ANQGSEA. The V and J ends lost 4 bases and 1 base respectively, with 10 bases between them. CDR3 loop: CSVVGGGNYGYTF. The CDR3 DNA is TGCAGCGTTGTGGGGGGCGGTAACTATGGCTACACCTTC.

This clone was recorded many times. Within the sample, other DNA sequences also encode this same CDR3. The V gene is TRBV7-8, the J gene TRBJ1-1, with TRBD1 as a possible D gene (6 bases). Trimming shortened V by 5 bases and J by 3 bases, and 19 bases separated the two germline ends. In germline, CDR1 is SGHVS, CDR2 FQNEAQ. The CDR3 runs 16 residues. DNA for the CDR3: TGTGCCAGCAGCCTACGGACAGCGGGAGGGTACACTGAAGCTTTCTTT. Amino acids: CASSLRTAGGYTEAFF.

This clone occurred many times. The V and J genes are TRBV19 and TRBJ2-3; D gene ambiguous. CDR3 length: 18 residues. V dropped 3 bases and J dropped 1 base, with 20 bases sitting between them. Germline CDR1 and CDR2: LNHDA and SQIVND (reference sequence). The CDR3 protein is CASSIRGSLGFGTDTQYF. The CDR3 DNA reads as TGTGCCAGTAGTATCAGAGGTAGTCTTGGCTTTGGCACAGATACGCAGTATTTT. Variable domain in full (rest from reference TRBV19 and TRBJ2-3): DGGITQSPKYLFRKEGQNVTLSCEQNLNHDAMYWYRQDPGQGLRLIYYSQIVNDFQKGDIAEGYSVSREKKESFPLTVTSAQKNPTAFYLCASSIRGSLGFGTDTQYFGPGTRLTVL.

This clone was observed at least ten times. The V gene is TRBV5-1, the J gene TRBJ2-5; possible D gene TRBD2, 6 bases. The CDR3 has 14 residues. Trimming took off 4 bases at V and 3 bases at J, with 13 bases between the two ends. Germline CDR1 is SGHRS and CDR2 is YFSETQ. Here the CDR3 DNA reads TGCGCCAGCAGCGCAGGGACTGGGGAAGAGACCCAGTACTTC. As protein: CASSAGTGEETQYF.

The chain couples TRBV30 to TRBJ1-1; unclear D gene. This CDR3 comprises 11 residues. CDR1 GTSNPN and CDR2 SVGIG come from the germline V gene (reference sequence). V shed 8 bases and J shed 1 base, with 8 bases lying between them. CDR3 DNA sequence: TGTGCCCAGCAGGAGAACACTGAAGCTTTCTTT. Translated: CAQQENTEAFF.

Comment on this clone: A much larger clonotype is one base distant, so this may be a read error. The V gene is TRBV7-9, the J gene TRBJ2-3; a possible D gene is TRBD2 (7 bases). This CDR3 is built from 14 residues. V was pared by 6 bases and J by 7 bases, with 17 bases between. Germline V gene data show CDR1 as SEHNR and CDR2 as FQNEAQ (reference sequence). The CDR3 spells CASRPPAGAYTQYF. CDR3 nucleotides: TGTGCCAGCAGGCCGCCCGCGGGGGCATATACGCAGTATTTT.

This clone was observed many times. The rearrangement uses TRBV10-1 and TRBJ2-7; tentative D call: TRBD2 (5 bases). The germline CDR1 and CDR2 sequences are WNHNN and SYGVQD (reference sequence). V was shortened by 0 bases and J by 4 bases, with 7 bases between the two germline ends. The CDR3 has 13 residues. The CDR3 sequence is CASSESGVYEQYF. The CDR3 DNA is TGCGCCAGCAGTGAGTCGGGAGTGTACGAGCAGTACTTC.

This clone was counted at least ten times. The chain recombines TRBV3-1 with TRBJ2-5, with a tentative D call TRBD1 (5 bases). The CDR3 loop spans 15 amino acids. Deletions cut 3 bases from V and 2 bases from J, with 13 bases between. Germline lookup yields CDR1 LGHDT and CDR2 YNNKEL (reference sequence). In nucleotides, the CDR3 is TGTGCCAGCAGCCAGACCTGGACACAACAAGAGACCCAGTACTTC. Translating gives CASSQTWTQQETQYF.

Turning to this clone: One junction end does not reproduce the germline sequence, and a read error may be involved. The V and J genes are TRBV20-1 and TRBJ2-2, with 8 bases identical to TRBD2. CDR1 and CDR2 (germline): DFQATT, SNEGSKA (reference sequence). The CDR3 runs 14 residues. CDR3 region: CSARSGRGTGEPFF. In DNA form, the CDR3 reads TGCAGTGCTCGTTCCGGGAGGGGGACCGGTGAGCCGTTTTTT.

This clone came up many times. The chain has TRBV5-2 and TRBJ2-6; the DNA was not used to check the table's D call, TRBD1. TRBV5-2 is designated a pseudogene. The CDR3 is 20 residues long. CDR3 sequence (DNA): TGTGCCAGCAACTTAATAGGCTGGGGGAACGACCAACCTGGGGCCAACGTCCTGACTTTC. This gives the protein CASNLIGWGNDQPGANVLTF.

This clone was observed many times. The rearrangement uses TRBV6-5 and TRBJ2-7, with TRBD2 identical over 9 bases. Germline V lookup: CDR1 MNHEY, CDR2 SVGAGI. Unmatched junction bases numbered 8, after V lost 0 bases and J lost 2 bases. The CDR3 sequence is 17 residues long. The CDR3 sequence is CASSYSTMREGPYEQYF. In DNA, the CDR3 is TGTGCCAGCAGTTACTCGACGATGCGGGAGGGCCCCTACGAGCAGTACTTC.

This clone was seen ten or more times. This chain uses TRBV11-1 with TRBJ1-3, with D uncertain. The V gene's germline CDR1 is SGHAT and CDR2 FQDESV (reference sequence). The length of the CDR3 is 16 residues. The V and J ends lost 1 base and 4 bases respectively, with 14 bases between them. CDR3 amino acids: CASSLGEAFMGNTIYF. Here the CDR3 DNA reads TGTGCCAGCAGCTTAGGGGAAGCTTTTATGGGAAACACCATATATTTT.

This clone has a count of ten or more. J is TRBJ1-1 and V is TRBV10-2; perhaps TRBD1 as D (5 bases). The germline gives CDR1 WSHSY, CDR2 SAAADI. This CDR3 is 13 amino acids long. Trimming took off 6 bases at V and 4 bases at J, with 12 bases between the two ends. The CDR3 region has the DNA TGCGCCAGCAGCAAAGGGGTGGTCACTGAAGCTTTCTTT. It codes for CASSKGVVTEAFF.

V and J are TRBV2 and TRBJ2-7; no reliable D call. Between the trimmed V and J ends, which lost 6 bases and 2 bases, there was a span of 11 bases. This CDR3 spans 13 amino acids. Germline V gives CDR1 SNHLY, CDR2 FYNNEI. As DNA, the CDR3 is TGTGCCAGCAGGGTTTCCGGTCCCTACGAGCAGTACTTC. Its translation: CASRVSGPYEQYF.

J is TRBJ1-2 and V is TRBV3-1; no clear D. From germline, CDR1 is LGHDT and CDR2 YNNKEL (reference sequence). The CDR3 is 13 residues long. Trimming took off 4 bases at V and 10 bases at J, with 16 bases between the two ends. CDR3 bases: TGTGCCAGCAGCCGTCCGGGAAAGAATTACTACACCTTC. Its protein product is CASSRPGKNYYTF.

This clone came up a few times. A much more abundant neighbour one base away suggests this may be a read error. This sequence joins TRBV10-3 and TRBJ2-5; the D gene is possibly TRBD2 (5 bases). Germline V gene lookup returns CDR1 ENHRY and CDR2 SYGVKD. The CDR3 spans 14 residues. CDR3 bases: TGTGACATCAGACCCGGGAAAAGCCAAGAGACCCAGTACTTC. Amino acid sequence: CDIRPGKSQETQYF.

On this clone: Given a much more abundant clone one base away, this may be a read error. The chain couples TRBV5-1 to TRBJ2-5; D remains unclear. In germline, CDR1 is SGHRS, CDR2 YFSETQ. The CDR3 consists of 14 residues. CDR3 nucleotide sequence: TGCGTCAGCAGCTTGTATCAGGCACAAGAGACCCAGTACTTC. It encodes CVSSLYQAQETQYF.

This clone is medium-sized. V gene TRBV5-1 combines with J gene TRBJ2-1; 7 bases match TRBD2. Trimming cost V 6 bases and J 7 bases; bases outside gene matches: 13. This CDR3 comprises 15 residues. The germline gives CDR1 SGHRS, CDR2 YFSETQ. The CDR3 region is CASTPSGAVGNEQFF. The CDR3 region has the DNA TGCGCCAGCACCCCGAGCGGGGCCGTGGGTAATGAGCAGTTCTTC.

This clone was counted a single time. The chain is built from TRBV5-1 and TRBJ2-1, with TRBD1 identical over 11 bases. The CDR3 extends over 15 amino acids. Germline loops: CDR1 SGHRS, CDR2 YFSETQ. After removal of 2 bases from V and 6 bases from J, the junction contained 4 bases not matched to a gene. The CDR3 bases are TGCGCCAGCAGCTTCGGACAGGGGGCGATCAATGAGCAGTTCTTC. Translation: CASSFGQGAINEQFF.

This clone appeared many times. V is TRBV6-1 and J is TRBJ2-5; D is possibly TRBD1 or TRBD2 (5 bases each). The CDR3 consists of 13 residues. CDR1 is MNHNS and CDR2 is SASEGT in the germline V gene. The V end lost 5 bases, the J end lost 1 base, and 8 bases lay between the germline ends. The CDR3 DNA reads TGTGCCAGCAGTTCCGGGACCCAAGAGACCCAGTACTTC. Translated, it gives CASSSGTQETQYF.

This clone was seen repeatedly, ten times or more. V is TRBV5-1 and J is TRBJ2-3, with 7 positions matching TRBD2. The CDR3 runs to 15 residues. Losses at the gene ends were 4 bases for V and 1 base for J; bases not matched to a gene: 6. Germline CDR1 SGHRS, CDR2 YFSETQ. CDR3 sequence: CASSPGLVGTDTQYF. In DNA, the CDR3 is TGCGCCAGCAGCCCAGGACTAGTGGGCACAGATACGCAGTATTTT.

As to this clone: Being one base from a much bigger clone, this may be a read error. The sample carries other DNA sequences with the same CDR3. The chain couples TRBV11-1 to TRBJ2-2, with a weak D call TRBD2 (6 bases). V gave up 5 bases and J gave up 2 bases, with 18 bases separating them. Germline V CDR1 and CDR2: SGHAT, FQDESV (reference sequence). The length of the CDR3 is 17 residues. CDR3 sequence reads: CASSPPAGGVNTGELFF. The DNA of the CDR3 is TGTGCCAGCAGCCCACCAGCTGGAGGGGTCAACACCGGGGAGCTGTTTTTT.

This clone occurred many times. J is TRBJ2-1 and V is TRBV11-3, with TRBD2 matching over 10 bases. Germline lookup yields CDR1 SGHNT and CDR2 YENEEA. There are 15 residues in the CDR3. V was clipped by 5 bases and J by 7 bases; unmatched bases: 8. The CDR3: CASSVTAGGRNEQFF. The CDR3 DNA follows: TGTGCCAGCAGCGTAACAGCGGGAGGGAGGAATGAGCAGTTCTTC.